What follows are 26 T cell receptor beta chains derived from one specimen sequenced in a study of blood T cell repertoires in COVID-19. This table comes from immunoSEQ multiplex PCR, and its TCRdb copy is limited to in-frame clones, with some not included. The repertoire holds under 75,000 clones, with more than 65% as singletons. The sequenced sample consisted of peripheral blood. The receptors here all came from a woman in her sixties or seventies with acute or convalescent COVID-19.

This chain links TRBV19 with TRBJ2-1, with 13 bases aligning to TRBD2. CDR1 and CDR2 from the germline V gene are LNHDA and SQIVND (reference sequence). With 5 bases clipped from V and 3 bases from J, the junction kept 7 bases outside the gene matches. This CDR3 spans 17 amino acids. This CDR3 is CASSLGLAGAFYNEQFF. The CDR3 DNA follows: TGTGCCAGTAGTCTCGGACTAGCGGGGGCTTTCTACAATGAGCAGTTCTTC.

The rearrangement joins TRBV5-1 to TRBJ1-2; D might be TRBD1 (6 bases). Germline values: CDR1 SGHRS, CDR2 YFSETQ. Trimming left V 0 bases short and J 6 bases short, with 9 bases between. The CDR3 runs to 13 residues. DNA for the CDR3: TGCGCCAGCAGCTTGGGGGACATGGATGGCTACACCTTC. Its protein product is CASSLGDMDGYTF.

The V call is TRBV4-2, the J call TRBJ1-1; TRBD1 matches 8 bases. In germline, CDR1 is LGHNA, CDR2 YNFKEQ. J was trimmed by 1 base and V by 1 base; bases with no gene match: 5. The CDR3 is made up of 16 amino acids. This CDR3 reads CASSQVGGQGNTEAFF. The CDR3 nucleotides are TGTGCCAGCAGCCAAGTCGGAGGACAGGGGAACACTGAAGCTTTCTTT.

The gene calls are TRBV5-1 and TRBJ2-5; 15 positions agree with TRBD2. CDR1 is SGHRS, CDR2 YFSETQ, per germline. V was clipped by 4 bases and J by 0 bases; unmatched bases: 7. The CDR3 has 18 amino acids. CDR3: CASSGGTSGGPYQETQYF. The CDR3 coding sequence is TGCGCCAGCAGCGGAGGGACTAGCGGGGGGCCATACCAAGAGACCCAGTACTTC.

In this sample, this clone turned up a few times. J is TRBJ2-3 and V is TRBV2; 7 positions agree with TRBD2. The V gene's germline CDR1 is SNHLY and CDR2 FYNNEI. V lost 5 bases, J lost 1 base, and 3 bases stayed unmatched. The CDR3 is made up of 14 amino acids. DNA of the CDR3: TGTGCCAGCAGTTCCCGGGGGGGCACAGATACGCAGTATTTT. It specifies CASSSRGGTDTQYF.

This clone has only a few counts. The V call is TRBV19, the J call TRBJ1-5; 7 nucleotides match TRBD1. Trimming cost V 5 bases and J 0 bases; bases outside gene matches: 10. CDR3 size: 17 residues. Germline loops: CDR1 LNHDA, CDR2 SQIVND (reference sequence). CDR3 nucleotides: TGTGCCAGTAGTCCAGGGGGAAACAGATATAGCAATCAGCCCCAGCATTTT. Translation: CASSPGGNRYSNQPQHF.

This chain uses TRBV6-5 with TRBJ2-2; D might be TRBD1 (5 bases). CDR1 and CDR2 from the germline V gene are MNHEY and SVGAGI. CDR3 size: 12 residues. Trimming took 6 bases from V and 6 from J, leaving 8 bases between them. CDR3 sequence reads: CASRPGSGELFF. CDR3 nucleotides: TGTGCCAGCAGACCAGGGTCCGGGGAGCTGTTTTTT.

V gene TRBV11-2 combines with J gene TRBJ2-1; perhaps TRBD2 as D (6 bases). Germline CDR1 SGHAT, CDR2 FQNNGV. V lost 1 base to trimming and J lost 9 bases, with 16 bases between them. There are 15 residues in the CDR3. CDR3 sequence reads: CASSLGVLASGEQFF. The CDR3 coding sequence is TGTGCCAGCAGCTTAGGGGTCCTAGCGTCTGGTGAGCAGTTCTTC.

V and J are TRBV9 and TRBJ2-2, with D possibly being TRBD1 (6 bases). The CDR3 contains 16 residues. Germline values: CDR1 SGDLS, CDR2 YYNGEE. V was trimmed by 3 bases and J by 1 base, leaving 13 bases between them. The CDR3, as DNA: TGTGCCAGCAGCGCCCTACAGGGTGGGAACACCGGGGAGCTGTTTTTT. Protein product: CASSALQGGNTGELFF.

With respect to this clone: The CDR3 ends on some other residue instead of the conserved phenylalanine or tryptophan, so this is likely a read error. The limits of the CDR3 on the DNA are not certain, so only TCRdb's listed CDR3 is given. This chain links TRBV6-1 with TRBJ1-2; the listed D gene, TRBD1, was not tested against the DNA. The germline gives CDR1 MNHNS, CDR2 SASEGT. Both ends counted, the CDR3 spans 12 residues. The CDR3 reads CASSEVAGGAGI.

The V gene is TRBV19, the J gene TRBJ1-4; D is perhaps TRBD1 (6 bases). The germline V gene encodes CDR1 LNHDA and CDR2 SQIVND (reference sequence). The CDR3 consists of 15 residues. The ends were cut back, 5 bases at V and 1 base at J, with 11 bases in the middle. CDR3 residues: CASSDPTGTNEKLFF. In nucleotides, the CDR3 is TGTGCCAGTAGTGACCCGACAGGAACTAATGAAAAACTGTTTTTT.

The V and J genes are TRBV19 and TRBJ2-3; D perhaps matches TRBD2 (5 bases). Trimming left V 5 bases short and J 2 bases short, with 11 bases between. The germline V gene has CDR1 LNHDA and CDR2 SQIVND (reference sequence). The CDR3 has 14 residues. The chain's CDR3 is CASSVFGVTDTQYF. CDR3 sequence (DNA): TGTGCCAGTAGTGTCTTCGGGGTCACAGATACGCAGTATTTT.

A single count supports this clone. The rearrangement uses TRBV7-2 and TRBJ2-3; 9 nucleotides align to TRBD2. The V segment lost 5 bases and the J segment 3 bases; nucleotides outside the gene matches: 12. Germline V CDR1 and CDR2: SGHTA, FQGNSA. The CDR3 contains 17 residues. The CDR3 DNA reads as TGTGCCAGCAGCCTACCCCTTGGTAGCGGGGGAACAGATACGCAGTATTTT. This translates into CASSLPLGSGGTDTQYF.

This clone was picked up a small number of times. The chain joins TRBV2 to TRBJ1-5; TRBD1 is a possible D gene (5 bases). The CDR3 has 14 amino acids. Germline lookup yields CDR1 SNHLY and CDR2 FYNNEI. V was shortened by 9 bases and J by 2 bases, with 14 bases between the two germline ends. CDR3 nucleotide sequence: TGTGCCAGTCTACAGGAGATGGGCAATCAGCCCCAGCATTTT. It specifies CASLQEMGNQPQHF.

The gene calls are TRBV7-9 and TRBJ2-3; TRBD1 aligns across 8 bases. Germline-derived CDR1 and CDR2 are SEHNR and FQNEAQ (reference sequence). Trimming removed 6 bases from V and 3 bases from J; junction bases left unmatched: 5. CDR3 length equals 14 residues. The DNA of the CDR3 is TGTGCCAGCAGTCATTGGACAGGGACAGATACGCAGTATTTT. Its protein product is CASSHWTGTDTQYF. Full variable domain (rest looked up from reference TRBV7-9 and TRBJ2-3): DTGVSQNPRHKITKRGQNVTFRCDPISEHNRLYWYRQTLGQGPEFLTYFQNEAQLEKSRLLSDRFSAERPKGSFSTLEIQRTEQGDSAMYLCASSHWTGTDTQYFGPGTRLTVL.

The gene calls are TRBV25-1 and TRBJ1-3; 8 nucleotides line up with TRBD1. Looked up from germline, CDR1 is MGHDK and CDR2 is SYGVNS. The CDR3 covers 16 residues. Trimming took 4 bases from V and 3 from J; bases not matched to a gene: 8. CDR3 loop: CASSGPGQDYGNTIYF. As DNA, the CDR3 is TGTGCCAGCAGTGGGCCGGGACAGGACTATGGAAACACCATATATTTT.

The gene calls are TRBV2 and TRBJ1-6; D is ambiguous. From germline, CDR1 is SNHLY and CDR2 FYNNEI. The CDR3 length is 13 residues. The ends were cut back, 11 bases at V and 9 bases at J, with 17 bases in the middle. DNA for the CDR3: TGTGCCGGAGCCCTTGGTTCATCTTCACCCCTCCACTTT. It yields the protein CAGALGSSSPLHF.

The rearrangement joins TRBV4-2 to TRBJ1-2, with 8 nucleotides matching TRBD1. This CDR3 is built from 15 residues. Losses at the gene ends were 4 bases for V and 4 bases for J; bases not matched to a gene: 8. Germline V gives CDR1 LGHNA, CDR2 YNFKEQ. The CDR3 sequence is CASSPTTGDAYGYTF. CDR3 nucleotide sequence: TGTGCCAGCAGCCCCACGACAGGGGACGCCTATGGCTACACCTTC.

The gene calls are TRBV24-1 and TRBJ2-1, with TRBD1 matching over 7 bases. The CDR3 is made up of 15 amino acids. The J segment lost 0 bases and the V segment lost 3 bases, leaving 1 base of the junction unmatched. The V gene's germline CDR1 is KGHDR and CDR2 SFDVKD. Here the CDR3 reads CATSDGQVSYNEQFF. The CDR3 bases are TGTGCCACCAGTGATGGACAGGTCTCCTACAATGAGCAGTTCTTC.

This clone was seen more than once but under ten times. J is TRBJ2-7 and V is TRBV7-9; a weak D match, TRBD1 (6 bases). Between the trimmed V and J ends, which lost 3 bases and 1 base, there was a span of 10 bases. Germline-derived CDR1 and CDR2 are SEHNR and FQNEAQ (reference sequence). This CDR3 is built from 14 residues. The DNA of the CDR3 is TGTGCCAGCAGCTTCCTGGGACAATCCTACGAGCAGTACTTC. The encoded protein is CASSFLGQSYEQYF.

This clone appeared a single time. V gene TRBV7-9 combines with J gene TRBJ1-1; 7 nucleotides line up with TRBD1. The CDR3 is 14 amino acids. Germline values: CDR1 SEHNR, CDR2 FQNEAQ (reference sequence). Trimming removed 5 bases from V and 0 bases from J; junction bases left unmatched: 3. The CDR3 protein is CASSPQGVNTEAFF. DNA of the CDR3: TGTGCCAGCAGCCCGCAGGGGGTGAACACTGAAGCTTTCTTT.

The rearrangement links TRBV7-8 to TRBJ2-6; TRBD1 agrees at 10 bases. V was clipped by 7 bases and J by 3 bases; unmatched bases: 18. The CDR3 totals 20 residues. Germline lookup yields CDR1 SGHVS and CDR2 FQNEAQ. CDR3 DNA sequence: TGTGCCAGCATAGGGGGGTTTCCCGGGACAGGGGTTTTTGGGGCCAACGTCCTGACTTTC. Amino acid sequence: CASIGGFPGTGVFGANVLTF.

This clone was observed a few times. V is TRBV28 and J is TRBJ1-1; tentatively, D is TRBD1 (5 bases). Germline values: CDR1 MDHEN, CDR2 SYDVKM. The CDR3 is 15 residues long. Trimming shortened V by 6 bases and J by 6 bases, and 20 bases separated the two germline ends. Written as DNA, the CDR3 is TGTGCCAGCAGGATGGGGGGAAATGTCGGCCCTGAAGCTTTCTTT. Amino acids: CASRMGGNVGPEAFF.

In its sample, this clone was seen a few times. The rearrangement joins TRBV5-8 to TRBJ1-5; 9 bases agree with TRBD1. The CDR3 loop spans 14 amino acids. Germline V gene data show CDR1 as SGHTS and CDR2 as YDEGEE. With 5 bases clipped from V and 4 bases from J, the junction kept 4 bases outside the gene matches. The CDR3 region has the DNA TGTGCCAGCAGTTACAGGGGGCGGAATCAGCCCCAGCATTTT. It is translated as CASSYRGRNQPQHF.

The chain carries TRBV18 and TRBJ2-7; D might be TRBD1 (6 bases). The CDR3 totals 15 residues. V dropped 3 bases and J dropped 6 bases, with 18 bases sitting between them. Germline CDR1 and CDR2: KGHSH and LQKENI. This chain's CDR3 is CASSPTRQAGPEQYF. The CDR3 nucleotides read TGTGCCAGCTCACCTACTAGACAGGCGGGTCCCGAGCAGTACTTC.

This chain links TRBV6-5 with TRBJ2-1, with D possibly matching TRBD2 (7 bases). The CDR3 has 14 residues. Trimming removed 6 bases at V and 9 bases at J, with 18 bases between. Germline assignment: CDR1 MNHEY and CDR2 SVGAGI. The CDR3 coding sequence is TGTGCCAGCAGAAAGGAGGGGGGGATGGGTGAGCAGTTCTTC. It specifies CASRKEGGMGEQFF.